Following are 17 T cell receptor beta chains from one sample sequenced in a study of blood T cell repertoires in COVID-19. TCRdb's copy holds only in-frame clones and misses some; the assay was immunoSEQ multiplex PCR. This table holds approximately 20,000 clones, approximately 80% found once. The specimen was peripheral blood. The receptor source for this set is a man between 65 and 80 years old with acute or convalescent COVID-19.

The rearrangement joins TRBV27 to TRBJ2-7, with D possibly TRBD2 on 7 matching bases. Germline CDR1 reads MNHEY; CDR2 reads SMNVEV (reference sequence). CDR3 length: 15 amino acids. Trimming cost V 8 bases and J 4 bases, with 21 bases left between them. CDR3 bases: TGTGCCAGCTCCTGGGGAGGGGGGGGGCTGTACGAGCAGTACTTC. Encoded protein: CASSWGGGGLYEQYF.

This chain joins TRBV28 and TRBJ1-1; no reliable D call. Trimming took off 5 bases at V and 7 bases at J, with 8 bases between the two ends. Germline V CDR1 and CDR2: MDHEN, SYDVKM. The CDR3 runs to 11 residues. The CDR3 loop is CASSPSVEAFF. The CDR3 DNA sequence: TGTGCCAGCAGTCCCTCGGTTGAAGCTTTCTTT.

The genes are TRBV9 and TRBJ1-1, with 7 bases that match TRBD1. In germline, CDR1 is SGDLS, CDR2 YYNGEE. The CDR3 totals 15 residues. After removal of 3 bases from V and 2 bases from J, the junction contained 7 bases not matched to a gene. The CDR3 DNA follows: TGTGCCAGCAGCGGGTCCGGGACAGAAAACACTGAAGCTTTCTTT. As protein: CASSGSGTENTEAFF.

This chain's CDR3 is CASKEGDRATGELFF. The CDR3 region has the DNA TGTGCCAGTAAGGAGGGGGACAGGGCCACCGGGGAGCTGTTTTTT. V and J are TRBV19 and TRBJ2-2; TRBD1 agrees at 9 bases. V lost 7 bases and J lost 4; bases outside the gene matches: 7. Germline assignment: CDR1 LNHDA and CDR2 SQIVND (reference sequence). CDR3 length: 15 amino acids.

The V gene is TRBV7-3, the J gene TRBJ2-7, with 8 nucleotides matching TRBD2. The CDR3 has 20 residues. Germline CDR1 reads SGHTA; CDR2 reads FQGTGA. V trimming: 1 base; J trimming: 4 bases; junction bases outside the gene matches: 21. CDR3 sequence: CASSLNFARIMAGGLYEQYF. The CDR3 region has the DNA TGTGCCAGCAGCTTAAATTTCGCACGAATCATGGCGGGGGGCCTTTACGAGCAGTACTTC.

This clone was seen more than once but under ten times. V and J are TRBV6-2 or TRBV6-3 and TRBJ1-2; TRBD1 might be the D (5 bases). Trimming took off 7 bases at V and 0 bases at J, with 21 bases between the two ends. CDR3 size: 17 residues. Germline V gene data show CDR1 as MNHEY and CDR2 as SVGEGT. The CDR3 loop is CASTPMGRLNPNYGYTF. The CDR3 DNA reads as TGTGCCAGCACCCCCATGGGGCGGCTAAACCCTAACTATGGCTACACCTTC.

This sequence joins TRBV27 and TRBJ1-1, with D maybe TRBD1 (5 bases). This CDR3 is 15 amino acids long. Trimming pared 7 bases from V and 0 bases from J, leaving 15 bases between. From germline, CDR1 is MNHEY and CDR2 SMNVEV (reference sequence). CDR3 sequence: CASNLGVPMNTEAFF. DNA for the CDR3: TGTGCCAGCAACCTAGGGGTTCCGATGAACACTGAAGCTTTCTTT.

This sequence joins TRBV5-6 and TRBJ2-3, with 12 bases lining up with TRBD2. CDR3 size: 18 residues. Germline V gene sequence: CDR1 SGHDT, CDR2 YYEEEE. The trim removed 1 base at V and 0 bases at J, leaving 6 bases unmatched. CDR3 in amino acids: CASSLLASGRGSTDTQYF. The CDR3 DNA reads TGTGCCAGCAGCTTGTTGGCTAGCGGGAGGGGGAGCACAGATACGCAGTATTTT.

J is TRBJ1-5 and V is TRBV18; TRBD1 might be the D (6 bases). This CDR3 is 15 amino acids long. CDR1 KGHSH and CDR2 LQKENI come from the germline V gene. Between the trimmed V and J ends, which lost 5 bases and 2 bases, there was a span of 13 bases. The DNA for the CDR3 is TGTGCCAGCTCAAGAGGGGGAAACGGCAATCAGCCCCAGCATTTT. The encoded protein is CASSRGGNGNQPQHF.

This sequence joins TRBV20-1 and TRBJ1-1; no clear D gene. This CDR3 has 11 residues. Deletions cut 4 bases from V and 1 base from J, with 4 bases between. Germline V gene lookup returns CDR1 DFQATT and CDR2 SNEGSKA (reference sequence). CDR3 amino acids: CSATKNTEAFF. The DNA of the CDR3 is TGCAGTGCTACCAAGAACACTGAAGCTTTCTTT.

The genes are TRBV18 and TRBJ2-5; 8 bases map to TRBD2. Unmatched junction bases numbered 9, after V lost 2 bases and J lost 4 bases. Germline loops: CDR1 KGHSH, CDR2 LQKENI. This CDR3 comprises 16 residues. CDR3 bases: TGTGCCAGCTCACCAGGGGGTAGCGGGATAGGAGAGACCCAGTACTTC. Its protein is CASSPGGSGIGETQYF.

V gene TRBV28 combines with J gene TRBJ1-2, with D possibly TRBD1 on 5 matching bases. V was shortened by 5 bases and J by 1 base, with 17 bases between the two germline ends. The germline CDR1 and CDR2 sequences are MDHEN and SYDVKM. The CDR3 spans 16 residues. Here the CDR3 reads CASSAVLGGNNYGYTF. The CDR3 DNA sequence: TGTGCCAGCAGTGCGGTACTCGGGGGAAATAACTATGGCTACACCTTC.

This clone appeared a few times. J is TRBJ1-3 and V is TRBV7-9; maybe TRBD1 (6 bases). Germline assignment: CDR1 SEHNR and CDR2 FQNEAQ (reference sequence). V was shortened by 1 base and J by 0 bases, with 13 bases between the two germline ends. The CDR3 spans 17 residues. The CDR3 DNA reads TGTGCCAGCAGCTTAGGTCAGGGGCCCAGCTCTGGAAACACCATATATTTT. Residues: CASSLGQGPSSGNTIYF.

The chain is built from TRBV28 and TRBJ2-3, with D possibly TRBD1 on 6 matching bases. Trimming stripped 5 bases from V and 6 bases from J, with 18 bases between. Looked up from germline, CDR1 is MDHEN and CDR2 is SYDVKM. The CDR3 is 15 residues long. The CDR3 DNA reads as TGTGCCAGCAGTAGGCGGGCAGGGGCGGGTGATACGCAGTATTTT. It is translated as CASSRRAGAGDTQYF.

The chain uses TRBV4-3 and TRBJ2-1; 9 nucleotides agree with TRBD2. The CDR3 loop spans 15 amino acids. The V and J ends lost 3 bases and 4 bases, in that order; junction bases with no gene match: 4. The germline CDR1 and CDR2 sequences are LGHNA and YSLEER. CDR3 residues: CASSHRTSAYNEQFF. CDR3 bases: TGCGCCAGCAGCCACAGGACTAGCGCATACAATGAGCAGTTCTTC.

This clone was observed a handful of times. CDR3 sequence reads: CASSYSSGTGNTIYF. CDR3 nucleotide sequence: TGTGCCAGCAGTTACTCGTCAGGGACTGGAAACACCATATATTTT. J is TRBJ1-3 and V is TRBV6-6, with a weak D call TRBD1 (5 bases). CDR1 and CDR2 (germline): MNHNY, SVGAGI (reference sequence). The CDR3 sequence is 15 residues long. V lost 0 bases to trimming and J lost 2 bases, with 8 bases between them.

The rearrangement links TRBV19 to TRBJ1-5; D is unclear. The V gene's germline CDR1 is LNHDA and CDR2 SQIVND (reference sequence). V shed 10 bases and J shed 9 bases, with 19 bases lying between them. This CDR3 has 13 residues. CDR3 DNA: TGTGCCACTAGAGCGCCCATTCAAGGGCCCCAGCATTTT. Translating it yields CATRAPIQGPQHF.